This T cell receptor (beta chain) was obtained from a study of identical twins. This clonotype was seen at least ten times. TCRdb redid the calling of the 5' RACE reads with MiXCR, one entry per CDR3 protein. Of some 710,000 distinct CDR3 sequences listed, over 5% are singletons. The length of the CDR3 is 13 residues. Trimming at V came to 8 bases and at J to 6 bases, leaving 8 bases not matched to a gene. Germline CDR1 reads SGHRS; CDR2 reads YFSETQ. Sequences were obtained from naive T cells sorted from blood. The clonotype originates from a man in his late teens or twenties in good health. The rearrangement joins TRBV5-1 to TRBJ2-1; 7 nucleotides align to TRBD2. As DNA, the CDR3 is TGCGCCAGTCGACCGGCGGGAGTCAATGAGCAGTTCTTC. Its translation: CASRPAGVNEQFF.